What follows describes a single T cell receptor (beta chain). Its antigen is undetermined. Those who donated were healthy HIV-negative adults, with no recent acute infections or vaccinations reported. These data come from a study of shared clonotypes between healthy human individuals. Study background: Per-donor plates numbered three CD4 naive, three CD4 memory, two CD8 naive and one CD8 memory. Study-level results: In general, naive subsets displayed greater estimated richness than memory subsets did.

Germline CDR1 and CDR2: SGHTA and FQGNSA. V was clipped by 2 bases and J by 8 bases; unmatched bases: 9. The CDR3 has 16 amino acids. Using approximately 200 ng DNA, 30,000 or so T cell genomes, the sorted-subset replicate PCRs were run. Sequencing was performed with immunoSEQ multiplex PCR; in TCRdb, only in-frame clones are kept and a portion is missing. In the table there are approximately 2.5 million clones, around nine tenths of which are singletons. The origin of this receptor is a man between 18 and 29 years old in good health. The sequencing sample was made of naive CD4+ T cells sorted from blood. The subset was: CD45RA+ positively selected. V gene TRBV7-2 combines with J gene TRBJ2-1; 10 bases match TRBD2. CDR3 coding DNA: TGTGCCAGCAGCTTAAAACTAAGCGGGAGGGGCGATGAGCAGTTCTTC. Amino acids: CASSLKLSGRGDEQFF.